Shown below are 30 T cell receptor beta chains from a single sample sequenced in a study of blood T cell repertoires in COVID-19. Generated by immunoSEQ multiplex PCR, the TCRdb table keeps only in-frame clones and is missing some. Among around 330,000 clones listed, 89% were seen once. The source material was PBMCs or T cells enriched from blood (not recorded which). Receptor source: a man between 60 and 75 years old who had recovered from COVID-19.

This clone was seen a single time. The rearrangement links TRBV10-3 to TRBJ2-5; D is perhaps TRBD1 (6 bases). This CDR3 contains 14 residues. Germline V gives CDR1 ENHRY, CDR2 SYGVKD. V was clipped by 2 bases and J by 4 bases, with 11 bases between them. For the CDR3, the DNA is TGTGCCATCAGTGAGAGTTGGGGGCGAGAGACCCAGTACTTC. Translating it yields CAISESWGRETQYF.

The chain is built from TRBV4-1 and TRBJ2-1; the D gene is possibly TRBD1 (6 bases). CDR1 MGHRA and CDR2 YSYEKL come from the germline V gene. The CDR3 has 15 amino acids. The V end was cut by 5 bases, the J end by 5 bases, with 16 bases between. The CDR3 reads CASSITPPGDNEQFF. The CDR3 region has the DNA TGCGCCAGCAGCATCACCCCACCAGGGGACAATGAGCAGTTCTTC.

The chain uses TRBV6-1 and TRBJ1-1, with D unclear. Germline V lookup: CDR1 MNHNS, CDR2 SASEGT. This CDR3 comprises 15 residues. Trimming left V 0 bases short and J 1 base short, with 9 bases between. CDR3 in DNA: TGTGCCAGCAGTGAAGCGCTGGCAGAGAACACTGAAGCTTTCTTT. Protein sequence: CASSEALAENTEAFF.

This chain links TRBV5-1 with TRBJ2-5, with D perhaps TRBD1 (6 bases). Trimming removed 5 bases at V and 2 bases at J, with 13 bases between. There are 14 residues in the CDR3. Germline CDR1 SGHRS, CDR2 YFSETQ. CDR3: CASSGQSQQETQYF. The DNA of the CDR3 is TGCGCCAGCAGTGGACAGAGCCAACAAGAGACCCAGTACTTC.

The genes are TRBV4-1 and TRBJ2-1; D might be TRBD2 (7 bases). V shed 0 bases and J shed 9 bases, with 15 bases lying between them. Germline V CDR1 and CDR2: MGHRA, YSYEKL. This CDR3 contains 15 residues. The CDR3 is CASSQDHREGGEQFF. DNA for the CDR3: TGCGCCAGCAGCCAAGATCACAGGGAGGGAGGTGAGCAGTTCTTC.

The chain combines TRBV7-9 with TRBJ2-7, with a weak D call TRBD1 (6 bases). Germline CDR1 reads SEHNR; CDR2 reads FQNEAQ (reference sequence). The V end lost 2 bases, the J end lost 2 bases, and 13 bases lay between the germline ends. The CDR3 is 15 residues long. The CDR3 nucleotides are TGTGCCAGCAGCTTAAGGGGGACGGTAACCTACGAGCAGTACTTC. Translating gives CASSLRGTVTYEQYF.

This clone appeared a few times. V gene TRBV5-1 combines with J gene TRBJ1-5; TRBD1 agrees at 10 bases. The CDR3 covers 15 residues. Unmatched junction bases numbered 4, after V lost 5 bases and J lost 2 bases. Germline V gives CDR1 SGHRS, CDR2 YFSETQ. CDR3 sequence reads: CASRTGTGGNQPQHF. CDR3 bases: TGCGCCAGCAGGACCGGGACAGGGGGCAATCAGCCCCAGCATTTT. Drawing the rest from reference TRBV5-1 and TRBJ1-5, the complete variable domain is KAGVTQTPRYLIKTRGQQVTLSCSPISGHRSVSWYQQTPGQGLQFLFEYFSETQRNKGNFPGRFSGRQFSNSRSEMNVSTLELGDSALYLCASRTGTGGNQPQHFGDGTRLSIL.

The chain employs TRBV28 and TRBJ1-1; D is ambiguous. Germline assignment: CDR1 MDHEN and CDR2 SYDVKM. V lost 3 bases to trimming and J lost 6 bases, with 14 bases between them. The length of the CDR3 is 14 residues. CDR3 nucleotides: TGTGCCAGCAGTTTTGTCGGAGGCGTGGCTGAAGCTTTCTTT. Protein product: CASSFVGGVAEAFF.

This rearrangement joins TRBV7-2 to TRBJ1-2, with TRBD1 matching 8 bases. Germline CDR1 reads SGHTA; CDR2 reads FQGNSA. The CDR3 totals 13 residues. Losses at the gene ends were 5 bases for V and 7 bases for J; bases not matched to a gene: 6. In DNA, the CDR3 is TGTGCCAGCAGCCGACAGGGGTTCAGTGGCTACACCTTC. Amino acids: CASSRQGFSGYTF. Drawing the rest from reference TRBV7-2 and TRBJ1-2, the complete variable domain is GAGVSQSPSNKVTEKGKDVELRCDPISGHTALYWYRQSLGQGLEFLIYFQGNSAPDKSGLPSDRFSAERTGGSVSTLTIQRTQQEDSAVYLCASSRQGFSGYTFGSGTRLTVV.

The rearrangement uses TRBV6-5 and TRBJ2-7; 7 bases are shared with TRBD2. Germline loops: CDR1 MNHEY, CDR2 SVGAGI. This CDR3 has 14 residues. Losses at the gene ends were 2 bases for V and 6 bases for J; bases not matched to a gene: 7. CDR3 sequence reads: CASSYRAREGEQYF. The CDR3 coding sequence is TGTGCCAGCAGTTACAGAGCCAGGGAGGGCGAGCAGTACTTC.

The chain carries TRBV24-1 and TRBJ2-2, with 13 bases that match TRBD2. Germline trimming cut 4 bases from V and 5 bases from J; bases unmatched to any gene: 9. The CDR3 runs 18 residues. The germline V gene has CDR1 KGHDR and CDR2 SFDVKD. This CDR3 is CATSDRGLAGRRTGELFF. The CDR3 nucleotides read TGTGCCACCAGTGACCGGGGACTAGCGGGAAGGAGGACCGGGGAGCTGTTTTTT.

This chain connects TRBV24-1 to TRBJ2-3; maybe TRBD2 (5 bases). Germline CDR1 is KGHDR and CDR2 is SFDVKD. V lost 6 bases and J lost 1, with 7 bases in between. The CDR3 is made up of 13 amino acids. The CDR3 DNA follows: TGTGCCACCAGTACAGCGGGCACAGATACGCAGTATTTT. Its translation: CATSTAGTDTQYF.

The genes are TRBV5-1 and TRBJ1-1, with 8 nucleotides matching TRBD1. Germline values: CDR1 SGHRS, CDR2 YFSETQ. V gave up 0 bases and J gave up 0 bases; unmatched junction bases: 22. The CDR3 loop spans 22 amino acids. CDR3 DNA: TGCGCCAGCAGCTTGGCCTACGGACAGGGAGGTTCACAGGGCTACTTGAACACTGAAGCTTTCTTT. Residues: CASSLAYGQGGSQGYLNTEAFF. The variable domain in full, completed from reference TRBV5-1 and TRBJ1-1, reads KAGVTQTPRYLIKTRGQQVTLSCSPISGHRSVSWYQQTPGQGLQFLFEYFSETQRNKGNFPGRFSGRQFSNSRSEMNVSTLELGDSALYLCASSLAYGQGGSQGYLNTEAFFGQGTRLTVV.

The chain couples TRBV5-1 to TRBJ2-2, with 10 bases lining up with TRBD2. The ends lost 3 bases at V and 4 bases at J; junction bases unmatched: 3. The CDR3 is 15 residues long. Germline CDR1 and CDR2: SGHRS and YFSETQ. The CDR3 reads CASSWTSGSTGELFF. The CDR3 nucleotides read TGCGCCAGCAGCTGGACTAGCGGAAGCACCGGGGAGCTGTTTTTT. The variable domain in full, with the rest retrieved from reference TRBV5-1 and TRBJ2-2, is KAGVTQTPRYLIKTRGQQVTLSCSPISGHRSVSWYQQTPGQGLQFLFEYFSETQRNKGNFPGRFSGRQFSNSRSEMNVSTLELGDSALYLCASSWTSGSTGELFFGEGSRLTVL.

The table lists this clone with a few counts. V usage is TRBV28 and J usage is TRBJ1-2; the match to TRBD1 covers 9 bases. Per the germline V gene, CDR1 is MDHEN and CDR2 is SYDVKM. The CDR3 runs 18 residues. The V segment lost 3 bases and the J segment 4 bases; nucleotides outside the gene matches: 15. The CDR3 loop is CASSLLTPDRGRGYGYTF. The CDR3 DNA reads TGTGCCAGCAGTTTGCTCACCCCGGACAGGGGACGAGGCTATGGCTACACCTTC.

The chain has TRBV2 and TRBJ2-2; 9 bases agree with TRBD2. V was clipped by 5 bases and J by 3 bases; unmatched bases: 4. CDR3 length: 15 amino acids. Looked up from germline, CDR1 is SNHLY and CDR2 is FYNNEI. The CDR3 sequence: CASSYSGSDTGELFF. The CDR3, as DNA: TGTGCCAGCAGTTATAGCGGGAGCGACACCGGGGAGCTGTTTTTT. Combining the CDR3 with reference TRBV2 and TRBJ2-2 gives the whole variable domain EPEVTQTPSHQVTQMGQEVILRCVPISNHLYFYWYRQILGQKVEFLVSFYNNEISEKSEIFDDQFSVERPDGSNFTLKIRSTKLEDSAMYFCASSYSGSDTGELFFGEGSRLTVL.

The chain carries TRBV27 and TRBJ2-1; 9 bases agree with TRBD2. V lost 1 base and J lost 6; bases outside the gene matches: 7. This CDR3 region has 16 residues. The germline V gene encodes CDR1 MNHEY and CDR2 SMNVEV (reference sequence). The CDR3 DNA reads TGTGCCAGCAGTTTATTGGCGGGAGGGCCAAGCAATGAGCAGTTCTTC. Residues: CASSLLAGGPSNEQFF.

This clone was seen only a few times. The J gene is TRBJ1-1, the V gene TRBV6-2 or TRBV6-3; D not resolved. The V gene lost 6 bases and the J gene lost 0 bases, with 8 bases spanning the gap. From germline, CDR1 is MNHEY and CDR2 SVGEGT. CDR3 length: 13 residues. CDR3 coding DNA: TGTGCCAGCAGCACAGAAATGAACACTGAAGCTTTCTTT. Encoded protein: CASSTEMNTEAFF.

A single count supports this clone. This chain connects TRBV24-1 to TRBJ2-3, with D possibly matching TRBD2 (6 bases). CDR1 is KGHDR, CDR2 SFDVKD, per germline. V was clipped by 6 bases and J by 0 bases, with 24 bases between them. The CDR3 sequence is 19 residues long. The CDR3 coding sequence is TGTGCCACCAGTCCCAACCTACCATTACTAGCCGAGAGCACAGATACGCAGTATTTT. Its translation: CATSPNLPLLAESTDTQYF.

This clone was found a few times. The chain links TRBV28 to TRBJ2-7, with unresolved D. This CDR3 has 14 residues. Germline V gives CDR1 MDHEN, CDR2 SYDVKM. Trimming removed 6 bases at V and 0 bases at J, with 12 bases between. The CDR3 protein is CASSPAQFSYEQYF. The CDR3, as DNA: TGTGCCAGCAGCCCTGCCCAGTTCTCCTACGAGCAGTACTTC.

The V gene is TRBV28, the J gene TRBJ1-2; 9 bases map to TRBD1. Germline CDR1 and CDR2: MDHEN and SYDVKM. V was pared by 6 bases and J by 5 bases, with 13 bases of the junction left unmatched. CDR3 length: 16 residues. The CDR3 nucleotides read TGTGCCAGCAGCTTAATAACCCCGGGACAGGGTTATGGCTACACCTTC. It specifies CASSLITPGQGYGYTF.

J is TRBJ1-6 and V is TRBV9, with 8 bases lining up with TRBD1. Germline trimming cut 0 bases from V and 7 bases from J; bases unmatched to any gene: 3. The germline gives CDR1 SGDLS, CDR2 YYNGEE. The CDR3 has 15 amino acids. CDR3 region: CASSVEDRANSPLHF. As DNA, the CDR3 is TGTGCCAGCAGCGTAGAGGACAGGGCCAATTCACCCCTCCACTTT.

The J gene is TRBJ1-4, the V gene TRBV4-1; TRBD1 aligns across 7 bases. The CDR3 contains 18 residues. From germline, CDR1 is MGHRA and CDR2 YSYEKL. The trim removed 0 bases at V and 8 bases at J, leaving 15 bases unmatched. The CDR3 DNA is TGCGCCAGCAGCCAAGAGGGGCGACAGGGTAGCGTCGGGGAAAAACTGTTTTTT. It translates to CASSQEGRQGSVGEKLFF.

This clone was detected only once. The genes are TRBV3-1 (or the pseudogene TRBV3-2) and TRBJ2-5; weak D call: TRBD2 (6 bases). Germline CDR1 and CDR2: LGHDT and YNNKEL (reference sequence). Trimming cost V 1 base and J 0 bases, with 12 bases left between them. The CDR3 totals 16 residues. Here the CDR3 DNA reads TGTGCCAGCAGCCAAGTGTGGGAGGACTACCAAGAGACCCAGTACTTC. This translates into CASSQVWEDYQETQYF.

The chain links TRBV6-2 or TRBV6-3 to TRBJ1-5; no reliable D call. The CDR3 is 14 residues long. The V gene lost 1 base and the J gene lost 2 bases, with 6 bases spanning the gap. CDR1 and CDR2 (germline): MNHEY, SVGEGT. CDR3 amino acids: CASSYLGGNQPQHF. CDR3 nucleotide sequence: TGTGCCAGCAGTTACTTGGGCGGCAATCAGCCCCAGCATTTT.

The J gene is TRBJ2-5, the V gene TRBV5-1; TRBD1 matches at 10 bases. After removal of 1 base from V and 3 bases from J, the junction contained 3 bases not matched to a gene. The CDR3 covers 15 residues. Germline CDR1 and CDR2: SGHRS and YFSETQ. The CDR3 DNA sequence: TGCGCCAGCAGCTTGTTAGGGACAGGGGAAGAGACCCAGTACTTC. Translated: CASSLLGTGEETQYF.

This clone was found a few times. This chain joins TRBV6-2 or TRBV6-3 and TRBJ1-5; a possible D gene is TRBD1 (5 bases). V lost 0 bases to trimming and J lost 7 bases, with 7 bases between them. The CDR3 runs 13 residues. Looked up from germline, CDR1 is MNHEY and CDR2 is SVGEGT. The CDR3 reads CASSYSRAQPQHF. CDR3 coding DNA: TGTGCCAGCAGTTACTCCAGGGCACAGCCCCAGCATTTT.

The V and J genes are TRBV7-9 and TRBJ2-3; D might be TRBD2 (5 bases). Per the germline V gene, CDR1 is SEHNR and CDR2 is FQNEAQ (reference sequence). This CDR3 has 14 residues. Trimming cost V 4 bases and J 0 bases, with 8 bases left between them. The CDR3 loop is CASSSKRSTDTQYF. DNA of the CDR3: TGTGCCAGCAGCTCGAAGCGGAGCACAGATACGCAGTATTTT.

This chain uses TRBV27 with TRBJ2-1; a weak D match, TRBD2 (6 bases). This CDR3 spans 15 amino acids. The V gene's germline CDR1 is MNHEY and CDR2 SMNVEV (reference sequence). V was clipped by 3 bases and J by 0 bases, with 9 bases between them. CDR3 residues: CASSFAGSSYNEQFF. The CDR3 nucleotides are TGTGCCAGCAGTTTTGCGGGGAGCTCCTACAATGAGCAGTTCTTC.

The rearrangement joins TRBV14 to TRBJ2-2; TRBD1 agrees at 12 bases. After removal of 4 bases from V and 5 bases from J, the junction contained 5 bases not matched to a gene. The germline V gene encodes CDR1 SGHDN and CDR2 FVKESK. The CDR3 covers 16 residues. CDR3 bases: TGTGCCAGCAGCCCGGGACAGGGGGCTCGTACCGGGGAGCTGTTTTTT. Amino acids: CASSPGQGARTGELFF.